This T cell receptor beta chain was identified in a study of a mutant IDH1 vaccine in newly diagnosed glioma. Germline V gene sequence: CDR1 LNHDA, CDR2 SQIVND (reference sequence). The CDR3 totals 13 residues. Trimming cost V 4 bases and J 4 bases, with 11 bases left between them. A word on this clone: No antigen is known for it.

Sample time point: week 11, during vaccination. Every vaccine dose comprised 300 ug of mutant IDH1 20-mer peptide plus topical imiquimod. Profiled with immunoSEQ multiplex PCR; TCRdb holds only in-frame clones, not every one. The sample holds about 40,000 clones; 84% are singletons and the top ten take 2.2%. The gene calls are TRBV19 and TRBJ2-7, with D possibly matching TRBD2 (5 bases). The clonotype originates from a man aged 35-49 years with glioma. This specimen was PBMCs, taken from a glioma patient whose treatment included an IDH1 peptide vaccine. CDR3 nucleotides: TGTGCCAGTAGTAGCGGGCCCCCTTACGAGCAGTACTTC. Translating gives CASSSGPPYEQYF. The whole variable domain, filled in from reference TRBV19 and TRBJ2-7, reads DGGITQSPKYLFRKEGQNVTLSCEQNLNHDAMYWYRQDPGQGLRLIYYSQIVNDFQKGDIAEGYSVSREKKESFPLTVTSAQKNPTAFYLCASSSGPPYEQYFGPGTRLTVT.